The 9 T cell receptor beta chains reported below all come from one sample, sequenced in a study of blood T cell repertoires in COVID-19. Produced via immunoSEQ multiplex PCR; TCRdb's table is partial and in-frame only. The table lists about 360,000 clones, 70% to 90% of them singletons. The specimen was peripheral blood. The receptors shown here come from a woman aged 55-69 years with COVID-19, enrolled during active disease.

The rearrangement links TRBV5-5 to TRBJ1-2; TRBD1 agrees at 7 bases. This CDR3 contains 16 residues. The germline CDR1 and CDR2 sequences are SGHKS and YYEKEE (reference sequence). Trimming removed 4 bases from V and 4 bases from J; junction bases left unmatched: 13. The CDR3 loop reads CASSASSTGTFYGYTF. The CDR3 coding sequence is TGTGCCAGCAGCGCGTCCTCGACAGGGACGTTCTATGGCTACACCTTC.

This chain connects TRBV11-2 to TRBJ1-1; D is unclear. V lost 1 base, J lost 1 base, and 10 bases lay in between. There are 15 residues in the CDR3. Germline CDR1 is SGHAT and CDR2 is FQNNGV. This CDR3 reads CASSLARTGNTEAFF. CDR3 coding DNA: TGTGCCAGCAGCTTAGCTCGAACGGGGAACACTGAAGCTTTCTTT.

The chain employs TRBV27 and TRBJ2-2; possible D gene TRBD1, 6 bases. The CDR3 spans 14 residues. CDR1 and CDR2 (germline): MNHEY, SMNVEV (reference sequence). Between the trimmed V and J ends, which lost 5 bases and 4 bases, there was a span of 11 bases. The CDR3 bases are TGTGCCAGCAGTCGAAGGACAGTCACCGGGGAGCTGTTTTTT. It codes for CASSRRTVTGELFF.

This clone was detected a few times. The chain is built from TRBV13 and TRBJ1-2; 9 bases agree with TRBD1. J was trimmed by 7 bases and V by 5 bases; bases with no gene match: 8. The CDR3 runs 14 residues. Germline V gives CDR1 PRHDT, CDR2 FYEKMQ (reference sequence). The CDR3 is CASSRPGTGSGYTF. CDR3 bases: TGTGCCAGCAGCCGGCCCGGGACAGGGTCTGGCTACACCTTC.

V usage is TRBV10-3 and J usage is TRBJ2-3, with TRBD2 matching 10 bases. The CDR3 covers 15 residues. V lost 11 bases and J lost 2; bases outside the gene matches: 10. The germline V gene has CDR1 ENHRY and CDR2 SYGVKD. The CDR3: CAVTHGTSVTDTQYF. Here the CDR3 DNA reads TGTGCCGTCACTCATGGGACTAGCGTCACAGATACGCAGTATTTT.

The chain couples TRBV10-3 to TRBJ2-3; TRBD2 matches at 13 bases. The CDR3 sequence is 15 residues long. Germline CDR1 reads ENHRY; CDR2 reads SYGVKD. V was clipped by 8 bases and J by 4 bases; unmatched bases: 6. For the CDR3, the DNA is TGTGCCATCTTACTAGCGGGGGGGCCCGCAGATACGCAGTATTTT. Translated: CAILLAGGPADTQYF.

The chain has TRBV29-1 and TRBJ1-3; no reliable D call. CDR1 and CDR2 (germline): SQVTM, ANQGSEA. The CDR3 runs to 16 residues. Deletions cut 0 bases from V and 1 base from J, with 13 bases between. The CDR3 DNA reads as TGCAGCGTTGAAGAGGATAGCGGGAAGTCTGGAAACACCATATATTTT. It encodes CSVEEDSGKSGNTIYF. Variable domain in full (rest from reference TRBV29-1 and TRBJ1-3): SAVISQKPSRDICQRGTSLTIQCQVDSQVTMMFWYRQQPGQSLTLIATANQGSEATYESGFVIDKFPISRPNLTFSTLTVSNMSPEDSSIYLCSVEEDSGKSGNTIYFGEGSWLTVV.

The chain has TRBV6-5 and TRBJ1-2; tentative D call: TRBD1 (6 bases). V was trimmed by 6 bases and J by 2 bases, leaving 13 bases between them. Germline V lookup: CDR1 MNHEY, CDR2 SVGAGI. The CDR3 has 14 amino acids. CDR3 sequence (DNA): TGTGCCAGCAGAAGAAACAGGGTGAACTATGGCTACACCTTC. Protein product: CASRRNRVNYGYTF.

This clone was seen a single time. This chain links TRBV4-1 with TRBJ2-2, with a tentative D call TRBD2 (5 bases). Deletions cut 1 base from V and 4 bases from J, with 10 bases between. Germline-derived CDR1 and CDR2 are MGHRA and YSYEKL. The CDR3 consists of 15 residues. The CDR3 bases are TGCGCCAGCAGCCAAGGAGGGCTTGGCACCGGGGAGCTGTTTTTT. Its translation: CASSQGGLGTGELFF.